These 11 T cell receptor beta chains were sequenced from one sample in a study of blood T cells in healthy people across ages. A J-beta primer mix and a sample-barcoded 5' primer were used in a second PCR of about 7 to 12 cycles. TCRdb reprocessed the 5' RACE reads via MiXCR and lists one record per CDR3 protein. Of approximately 810,000 distinct CDR3 sequences listed, 35% to 40% are singletons. The sequenced material came from blood. The receptor set was obtained from a young man in good health.

This clonotype is a singleton in its sample. Being one base from a much bigger clone, this may be a read error. This chain connects TRBV6-2 or TRBV6-3 to TRBJ2-7, with D hard to call. The CDR3 spans 13 residues. Germline V CDR1 and CDR2: MNHEY, SVGEGT. The CDR3 here is CASRPPRLYEQCF. In nucleotides, the CDR3 is TGTGCCAGCAGACCCCCGAGGTTGTACGAGCAGTGCTTC.

The rearrangement uses TRBV6-5 and TRBJ2-5; D possibly corresponds to TRBD2 (6 bases). This CDR3 is 13 amino acids long. Germline V CDR1 and CDR2: MNHEY, SVGAGI. V lost 2 bases, J lost 13 bases, and 17 bases lay in between. CDR3 region: CASSYGSGVAPYF. The CDR3 region has the DNA TGTGCCAGCAGTTACGGGTCGGGGGTAGCACCGTACTTC.

The chain combines TRBV19 with TRBJ1-5; D remains unclear. Per germline, CDR1 LNHDA and CDR2 SQIVND (reference sequence). CDR3 length: 18 residues. Trimming took 0 bases from V and 0 from J, leaving 15 bases between them. The CDR3 region is CASSIDNWAGNSNQPQHF. The CDR3 nucleotides are TGTGCCAGTAGTATAGATAATTGGGCGGGGAATAGCAATCAGCCCCAGCATTTT.

The chain combines TRBV10-3 with TRBJ2-7; tentative D call: TRBD2 (6 bases). CDR1 is ENHRY and CDR2 is SYGVKD in the germline V gene. V lost 2 bases and J lost 0, with 14 bases in between. This CDR3 contains 16 residues. The chain's CDR3 is CAISEPAGTASYEQYF. For the CDR3, the DNA is TGTGCCATCAGTGAGCCCGCCGGGACTGCCTCCTACGAGCAGTACTTC.

This chain connects TRBV5-6 to TRBJ2-1; D possibly corresponds to TRBD2 (7 bases). Between the trimmed V and J ends, which lost 3 bases and 1 base, there was a span of 14 bases. This CDR3 spans 16 amino acids. The germline V gene has CDR1 SGHDT and CDR2 YYEEEE. The CDR3 DNA follows: TGTGCCAGCAGCTGGGGGAGGGGGTCGTCCTACAATGAGCAGTTCTTC. Amino acid sequence: CASSWGRGSSYNEQFF. The entire variable domain, with the rest obtained from reference TRBV5-6 and TRBJ2-1, is as follows: DAGVTQSPTHLIKTRGQQVTLRCSPKSGHDTVSWYQQALGQGPQFIFQYYEEEERQRGNFPDRFSGHQFPNYSSELNVNALLLGDSALYLCASSWGRGSSYNEQFFGPGTRLTVL.

In nucleotides, the CDR3 is TGTGCCAGCAGCTTAGGAAGGGAGGCGAAAGCTTTCTTT. Amino acids: CASSLGREAKAFF. This sequence joins TRBV7-2 and TRBJ1-1; D is unclear. The V gene's germline CDR1 is SGHTA and CDR2 FQGNSA. V gave up 1 base and J gave up 9 bases, with 12 bases separating them. There are 13 residues in the CDR3.

The genes are TRBV6-1 and TRBJ2-6; the D is unclear. The CDR3 has 15 residues. V lost 1 base and J 0 bases, leaving 4 bases between the germline ends. The V gene's germline CDR1 is MNHNS and CDR2 SASEGT. CDR3 amino acids: CASSEVSSGANVLTF. CDR3 nucleotides: TGTGCCAGCAGTGAAGTGAGCTCTGGGGCCAACGTCCTGACTTTC.

This clonotype has more than one count but fewer than ten. The gene calls are TRBV27 and TRBJ2-3; possible D gene TRBD2, 6 bases. The CDR3 has 15 residues. Trimming cost V 2 bases and J 5 bases, with 14 bases left between them. The germline V gene has CDR1 MNHEY and CDR2 SMNVEV (reference sequence). CDR3 in amino acids: CASSLGLPGVDTQYF. For the CDR3, the DNA is TGTGCCAGCAGTTTAGGTCTCCCGGGGGTAGATACGCAGTATTTT.

J is TRBJ1-5 and V is TRBV7-9; D is undetermined. Trimming removed 5 bases from V and 3 bases from J, with 11 bases in between. Germline loops: CDR1 SEHNR, CDR2 FQNEAQ (reference sequence). This CDR3 spans 14 amino acids. CDR3: CASSQDANNQPQHF. The DNA for the CDR3 is TGTGCCAGCAGCCAAGACGCAAACAATCAGCCCCAGCATTTT.

This clonotype has just a few counts. The V call is TRBV7-3, the J call TRBJ1-1; D is perhaps TRBD1 (5 bases). The V end lost 6 bases, the J end lost 1 base, and 12 bases lay between the germline ends. Germline assignment: CDR1 SGHTA and CDR2 FQGTGA. The CDR3 has 14 residues. CDR3: CASRDITGNTEAFF. In DNA form, the CDR3 reads TGTGCCAGCAGGGATATAACAGGGAACACTGAAGCTTTCTTT.

The sample holds a few counts of this clonotype. The rearrangement joins TRBV20-1 to TRBJ1-1; the D is unclear. This CDR3 contains 15 residues. The ends were cut back, 0 bases at V and 1 base at J, with 12 bases in the middle. Germline V CDR1 and CDR2: DFQATT, SNEGSKA (reference sequence). CDR3 sequence (DNA): TGCAGTGCTAGAGACAAAAAAGGACCGAACACTGAAGCTTTCTTT. Protein product: CSARDKKGPNTEAFF.